This T cell receptor (beta chain) was observed in a study of vaccination effects on CD4 cells after COVID-19. Study findings and constraints: Clones induced by infection and by vaccine showed marked clonal contraction late after vaccination.

Germline V gene data show CDR1 as KGHDR and CDR2 as SFDVKD. V was cut by 3 bases and J by 5 bases, with 13 bases left in between. This CDR3 has 15 amino acids. Prior to sequencing, the ViraFEST assay stimulated PBMC with viral peptide pools, which expanded the antigen-specific CD4+ T cells. Scientists isolated CD4+ T cells after a roughly 10-day culture period ended. Researchers swapped half the medium for IL-2 medium on both days 3 and 7. On this clone itself: The antigen is undetermined.

Clones were read by immunoSEQ multiplex PCR, and TCRdb kept only the in-frame ones, dropping some. Among about 54,000 clones listed, 65% to 90% were seen once. The sample in question was CD4+ T cells from PBMCs cultured with HCoV-229E spike peptides, obtained before COVID-19 vaccination. This clonotype was sampled from a human donor who received a COVID-19 vaccine. J is TRBJ2-1 and V is TRBV24-1; D possibly matches TRBD1 or TRBD2 (5 bases each). CDR3 DNA: TGTGCCACCAGTGATCAGACGAGGGACCACAATGAGCAGTTCTTC. The encoded protein is CATSDQTRDHNEQFF.